This TCR beta chain was sequenced during a study of T cell responses to AZD1222 COVID-19 vaccine. General study points: Donors skewed white British and female; clonal diversity was possibly underestimated.

TCRdb keeps only in-frame clones here, not all; method: immunoSEQ multiplex PCR. In the table there are about 99,000 clones, 80% to 90% of which are singletons. V shed 4 bases and J 3 bases; nucleotides not matched to a gene: 7. Per the germline V gene, CDR1 is MNHEY and CDR2 is SVGEGT. The CDR3 totals 15 residues. On this clone itself: The antigen is not known.

The chain has TRBV6-2 or TRBV6-3 and TRBJ2-7; 9 bases map to TRBD1. This specimen consisted of peripheral blood, obtained on day 0 of AZD1222 vaccination. The sequence derives from an adult in good health. CDR3 in DNA: TGTGCCAGCAGTTGGCCGGGACAGGGTCTCTACGAGCAGTACTTC. Its protein product is CASSWPGQGLYEQYF.